The clone carrying this T cell receptor (beta chain) was observed many times. What it binds is unknown. Germline V CDR1 and CDR2: SGHVS, FQNEAQ. The germline V and J ends were trimmed by 8 bases and 7 bases, with 15 bases remaining between them. The CDR3 is 14 residues long. TCRdb reprocessed the 5' RACE reads via MiXCR and lists one record per CDR3 protein. The table records around 80,000 distinct CDR3 sequences, roughly 12% of them present only once. The data belong to a study of T-cell memory formation after mild COVID-19. Study outcomes and limitations: In pre-infection memory, a portion of responding clones appeared, which suggested that cross-reactive memory joined.

Sequencing was carried out using PBMCs or a T cell subset sorted from them (not recorded which). This receptor was obtained from a man between 18 and 29 years old who had mild COVID-19 (a few samples of this study predate the infection). Cell type and time point are not known. This chain joins TRBV7-8 and TRBJ1-6; D perhaps matches TRBD1 (5 bases). CDR3 region: CASGSGIWNSPLHF. The CDR3 DNA is TGTGCCAGCGGGTCAGGGATCTGGAATTCACCCCTCCACTTT.